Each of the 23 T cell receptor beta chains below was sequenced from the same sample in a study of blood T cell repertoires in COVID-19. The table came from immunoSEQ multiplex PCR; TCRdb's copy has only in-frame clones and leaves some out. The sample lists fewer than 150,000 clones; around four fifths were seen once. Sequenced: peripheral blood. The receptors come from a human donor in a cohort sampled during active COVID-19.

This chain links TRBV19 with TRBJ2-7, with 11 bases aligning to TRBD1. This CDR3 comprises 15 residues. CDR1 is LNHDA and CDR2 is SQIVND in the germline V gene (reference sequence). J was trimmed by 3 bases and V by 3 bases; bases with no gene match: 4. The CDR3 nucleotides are TGTGCCAGTAGTATGGGGACAGGGGGTCACTACGAGCAGTACTTC. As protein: CASSMGTGGHYEQYF.

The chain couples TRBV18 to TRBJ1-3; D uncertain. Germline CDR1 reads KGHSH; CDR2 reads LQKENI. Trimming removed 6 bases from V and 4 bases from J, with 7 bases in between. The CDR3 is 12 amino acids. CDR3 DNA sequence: TGTGCCAGCTCCCCCCAAGGAAACACCATATATTTT. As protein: CASSPQGNTIYF.

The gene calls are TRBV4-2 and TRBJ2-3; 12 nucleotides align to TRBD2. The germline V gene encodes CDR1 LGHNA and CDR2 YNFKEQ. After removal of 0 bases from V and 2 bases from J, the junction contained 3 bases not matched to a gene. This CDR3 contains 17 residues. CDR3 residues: CASSQDWTSGATDTQYF. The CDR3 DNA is TGTGCCAGCAGCCAAGACTGGACTAGCGGGGCCACAGATACGCAGTATTTT.

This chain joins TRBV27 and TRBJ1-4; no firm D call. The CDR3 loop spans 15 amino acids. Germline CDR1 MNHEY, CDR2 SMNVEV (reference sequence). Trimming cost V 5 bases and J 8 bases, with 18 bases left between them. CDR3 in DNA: TGTGCCAGCAGTGCCCGGATACCTATCGGGGAAAAACTGTTTTTT. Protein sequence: CASSARIPIGEKLFF.

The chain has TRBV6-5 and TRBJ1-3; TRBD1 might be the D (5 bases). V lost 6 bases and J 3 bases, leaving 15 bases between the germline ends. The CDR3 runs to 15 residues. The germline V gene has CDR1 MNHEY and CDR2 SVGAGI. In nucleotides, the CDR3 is TGTGCCAGCAGCCCCATTACAGGTGGTGGAAACACCATATATTTT. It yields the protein CASSPITGGGNTIYF.

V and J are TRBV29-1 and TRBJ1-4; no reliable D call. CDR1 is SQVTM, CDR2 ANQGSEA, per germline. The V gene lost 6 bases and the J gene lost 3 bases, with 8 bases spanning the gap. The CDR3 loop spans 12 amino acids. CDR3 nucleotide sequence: TGCAGCGTCCTACCACCTAATGAAAAACTGTTTTTT. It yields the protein CSVLPPNEKLFF.

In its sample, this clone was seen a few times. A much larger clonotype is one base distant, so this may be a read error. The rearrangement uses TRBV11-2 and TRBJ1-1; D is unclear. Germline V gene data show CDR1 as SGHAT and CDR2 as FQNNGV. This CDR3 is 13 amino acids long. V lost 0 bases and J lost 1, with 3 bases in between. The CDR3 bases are TGTGCCAGCAGCTTAGACAAGAACACTGAAGCTTTCTTT. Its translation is CASSLDKNTEAFF.

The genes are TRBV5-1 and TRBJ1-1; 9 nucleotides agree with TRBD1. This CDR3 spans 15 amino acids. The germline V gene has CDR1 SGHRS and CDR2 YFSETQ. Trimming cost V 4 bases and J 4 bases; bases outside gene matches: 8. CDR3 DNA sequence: TGCGCCAGCAGCCCCCGACAGGGGGTGGGCACTGAAGCTTTCTTT. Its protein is CASSPRQGVGTEAFF.

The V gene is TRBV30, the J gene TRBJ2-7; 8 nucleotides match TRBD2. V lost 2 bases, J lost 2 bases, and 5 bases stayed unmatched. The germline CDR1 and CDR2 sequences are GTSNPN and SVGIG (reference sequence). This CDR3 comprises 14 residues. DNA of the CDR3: TGTGCCTGGAGTAAGGATAGCGGGACCTACGAGCAGTACTTC. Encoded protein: CAWSKDSGTYEQYF.

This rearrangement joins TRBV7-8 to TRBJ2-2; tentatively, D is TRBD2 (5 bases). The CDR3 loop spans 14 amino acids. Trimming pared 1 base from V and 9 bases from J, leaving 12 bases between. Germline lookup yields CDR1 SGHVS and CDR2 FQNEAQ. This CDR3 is CASSLDPRVRELFF. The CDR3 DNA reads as TGTGCCAGCAGCTTAGACCCGCGGGTGCGGGAGCTGTTTTTT. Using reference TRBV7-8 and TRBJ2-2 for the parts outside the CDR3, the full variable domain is GAGVSQSPRYKVAKRGQDVALRCDPISGHVSLFWYQQALGQGPEFLTYFQNEAQLDKSGLPSDRFFAERPEGSVSTLKIQRTQQEDSAVYLCASSLDPRVRELFFGEGSRLTVL.

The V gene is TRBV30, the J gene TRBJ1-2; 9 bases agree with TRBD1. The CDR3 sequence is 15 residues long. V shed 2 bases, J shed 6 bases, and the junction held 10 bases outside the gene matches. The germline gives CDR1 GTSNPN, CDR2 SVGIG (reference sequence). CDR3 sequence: CAWSPPRDREDGYTF. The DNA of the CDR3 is TGTGCCTGGAGTCCTCCTAGGGACAGGGAGGATGGCTACACCTTC.

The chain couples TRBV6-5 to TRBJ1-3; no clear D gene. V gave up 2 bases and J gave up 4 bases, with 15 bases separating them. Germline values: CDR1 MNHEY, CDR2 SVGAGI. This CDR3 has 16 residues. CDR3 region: CASSYGRTAGGNTIYF. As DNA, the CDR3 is TGTGCCAGCAGTTACGGAAGGACGGCGGGGGGAAACACCATATATTTT.

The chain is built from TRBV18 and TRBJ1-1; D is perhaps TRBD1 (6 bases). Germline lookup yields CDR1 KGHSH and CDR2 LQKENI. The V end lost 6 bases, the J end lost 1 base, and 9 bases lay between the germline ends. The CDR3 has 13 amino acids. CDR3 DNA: TGTGCCAGCTCCGGACAGAAGAACACTGAAGCTTTCTTT. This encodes CASSGQKNTEAFF.

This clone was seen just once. The CDR3 protein is CASSLGGRGQETQYF. For the CDR3, the DNA is TGTGCCAGCAGCTTAGGCGGCAGGGGGCAGGAGACCCAGTACTTC. The rearrangement joins TRBV7-7 to TRBJ2-5; 8 bases agree with TRBD1. V was pared by 1 base and J by 5 bases, with 6 bases of the junction left unmatched. The CDR3 is 15 residues long. CDR1 is SSHAT and CDR2 is FNYEAQ in the germline V gene (reference sequence).

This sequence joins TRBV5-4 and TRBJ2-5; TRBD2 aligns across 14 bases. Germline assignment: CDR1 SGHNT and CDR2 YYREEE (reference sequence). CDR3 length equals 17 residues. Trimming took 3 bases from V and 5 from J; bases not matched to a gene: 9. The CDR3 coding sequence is TGTGCCAGCAGCTCGTCGACTAGCGGGGGGGCTTGGGAGACCCAGTACTTC. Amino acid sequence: CASSSSTSGGAWETQYF.

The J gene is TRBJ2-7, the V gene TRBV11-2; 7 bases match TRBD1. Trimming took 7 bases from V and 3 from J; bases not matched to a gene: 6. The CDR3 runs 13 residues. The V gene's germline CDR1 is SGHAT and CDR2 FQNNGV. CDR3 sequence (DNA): TGTGCCAGCAACGATGGGACAGACTACGAGCAGTACTTC. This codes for CASNDGTDYEQYF.

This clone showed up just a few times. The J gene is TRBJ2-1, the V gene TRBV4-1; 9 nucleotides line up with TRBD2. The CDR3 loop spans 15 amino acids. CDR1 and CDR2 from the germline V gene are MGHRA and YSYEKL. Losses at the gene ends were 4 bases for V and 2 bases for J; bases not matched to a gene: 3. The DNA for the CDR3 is TGCGCCAGCAGCCCCGGCGGGGGGGCCTACAATGAGCAGTTCTTC. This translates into CASSPGGGAYNEQFF.

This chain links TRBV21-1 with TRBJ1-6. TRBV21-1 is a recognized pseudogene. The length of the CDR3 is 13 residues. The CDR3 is CASVTGRGSPLHF. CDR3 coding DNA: TGTGCCAGCGTTACGGGGAGAGGTTCACCCCTCCACTTT.

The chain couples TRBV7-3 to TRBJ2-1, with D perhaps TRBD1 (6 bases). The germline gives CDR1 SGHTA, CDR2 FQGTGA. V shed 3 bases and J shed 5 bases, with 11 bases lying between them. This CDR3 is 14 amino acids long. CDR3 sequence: CASSFTGSNNEQFF. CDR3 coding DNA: TGTGCCAGCAGCTTTACAGGGAGCAACAATGAGCAGTTCTTC.

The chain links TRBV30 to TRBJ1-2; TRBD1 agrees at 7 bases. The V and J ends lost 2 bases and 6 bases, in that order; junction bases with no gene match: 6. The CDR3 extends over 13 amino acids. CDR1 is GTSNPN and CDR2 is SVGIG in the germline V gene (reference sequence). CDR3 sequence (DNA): TGTGCCTGGAGTAGGGACAGCCGGGATGGCTACACCTTC. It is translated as CAWSRDSRDGYTF. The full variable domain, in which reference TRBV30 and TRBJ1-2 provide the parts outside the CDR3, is SQTIHQWPATLVQPVGSPLSLECTVEGTSNPNLYWYRQAAGRGLQLLFYSVGIGQISSEVPQNLSASRPQDRQFILSSKKLLLSDSGFYLCAWSRDSRDGYTFGSGTRLTVV.

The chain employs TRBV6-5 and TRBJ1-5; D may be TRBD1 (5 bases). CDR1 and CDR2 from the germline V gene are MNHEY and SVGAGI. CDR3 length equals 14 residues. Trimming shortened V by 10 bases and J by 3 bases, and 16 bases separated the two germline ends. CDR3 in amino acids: CATNRIAFNQPQHF. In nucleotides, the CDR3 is TGTGCCACAAACAGGATCGCATTCAATCAGCCCCAGCATTTT.

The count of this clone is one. CDR3 coding DNA: TGCGCCAGCAGCCCTACGACAGGAATAAATCAGCCCCAGCATTTT. This gives the protein CASSPTTGINQPQHF. The chain recombines TRBV5-1 with TRBJ1-5; D may be TRBD1 (6 bases). V was trimmed by 4 bases and J by 4 bases, leaving 15 bases between them. This CDR3 contains 15 residues. Germline V gene sequence: CDR1 SGHRS, CDR2 YFSETQ.

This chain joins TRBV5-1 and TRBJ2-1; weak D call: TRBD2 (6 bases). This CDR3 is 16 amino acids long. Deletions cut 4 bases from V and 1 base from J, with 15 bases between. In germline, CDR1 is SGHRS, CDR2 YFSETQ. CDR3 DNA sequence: TGCGCCAGCAGCCCGGCGCCGGGGGAATCCTACAATGAGCAGTTCTTC. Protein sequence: CASSPAPGESYNEQFF.